Presented here are 21 T cell receptor beta chains from one specimen sequenced in a study of blood T cell repertoires in COVID-19. Sequenced by immunoSEQ multiplex PCR; TCRdb stores in-frame clones only, minus some. Among about 260,000 clones listed, around 86% were seen once. Sequenced material: peripheral blood. Receptors were obtained from a human donor in a cohort sampled during active COVID-19.

The chain links TRBV19 to TRBJ1-1; D is uncertain. V was shortened by 4 bases and J by 1 base, with 16 bases between the two germline ends. The CDR3 spans 16 residues. CDR1 LNHDA and CDR2 SQIVND come from the germline V gene (reference sequence). The CDR3 nucleotides read TGTGCCAGTAGTAGCCCCAGGTCCCCCAAGAACACTGAAGCTTTCTTT. This codes for CASSSPRSPKNTEAFF.

This chain links TRBV5-1 with TRBJ1-1, with a tentative D call TRBD1 (6 bases). Germline V lookup: CDR1 SGHRS, CDR2 YFSETQ. V lost 4 bases and J lost 4, with 17 bases in between. The CDR3 is 15 residues long. As DNA, the CDR3 is TGCGCCAGCAGCCGGACACAGGGTGGGGGCACTGAAGCTTTCTTT. Protein product: CASSRTQGGGTEAFF.

This chain joins TRBV19 and TRBJ1-1; 8 nucleotides agree with TRBD1. V lost 7 bases, J lost 4 bases, and 8 bases stayed unmatched. In germline, CDR1 is LNHDA, CDR2 SQIVND (reference sequence). The CDR3 contains 14 residues. CDR3 loop: CASTWDRRSTEAFF. The CDR3, as DNA: TGTGCCAGTACGTGGGACAGGAGGAGCACTGAAGCTTTCTTT.

The CDR3 DNA reads as TGTGCCAGCAGCTTGGCCGGGGCGGGAGGAGATACGCAGTATTTT. It is translated as CASSLAGAGGDTQYF. The rearrangement uses TRBV5-4 and TRBJ2-3; 8 nucleotides line up with TRBD2. Trimming removed 0 bases from V and 5 bases from J; junction bases left unmatched: 5. The CDR3 has 15 amino acids. CDR1 is SGHNT, CDR2 YYREEE, per germline (reference sequence).

The genes are TRBV10-3 and TRBJ2-3; D remains unclear. From germline, CDR1 is ENHRY and CDR2 SYGVKD. CDR3 size: 14 residues. Trimming took 0 bases from V and 2 from J, leaving 6 bases between them. CDR3 DNA sequence: TGTGCCATCAGTGAGTCGACACTCACAGATACGCAGTATTTT. Residues: CAISESTLTDTQYF.

The V gene is TRBV7-8, the J gene TRBJ2-1, with 9 bases fitting TRBD1. Per germline, CDR1 SGHVS and CDR2 FQNEAQ. The CDR3 consists of 17 residues. After removal of 0 bases from V and 9 bases from J, the junction contained 12 bases not matched to a gene. The chain's CDR3 is CASSLASAVGQGSEQFF. As DNA, the CDR3 is TGTGCCAGCAGCTTAGCGAGCGCCGTGGGACAGGGTTCTGAGCAGTTCTTC.

The rearrangement uses TRBV10-1 and TRBJ2-5; no firm D call. The CDR3 length is 16 residues. Germline lookup yields CDR1 WNHNN and CDR2 SYGVQD (reference sequence). V dropped 0 bases and J dropped 4 bases, with 15 bases sitting between them. The DNA for the CDR3 is TGCGCCAGCAGTGAGTCCCGAGTCCCTAGGAGAGAGACCCAGTACTTC. Translation: CASSESRVPRRETQYF.

V gene TRBV2 combines with J gene TRBJ1-1, with a possible D match to TRBD1 (6 bases). V shed 7 bases and J shed 1 base, with 10 bases lying between them. Germline lookup yields CDR1 SNHLY and CDR2 FYNNEI. There are 13 residues in the CDR3. CDR3 protein: CASNRGRNTEAFF. The CDR3 DNA reads TGTGCCAGCAATAGGGGGAGGAACACTGAAGCTTTCTTT. Full variable domain (outside the CDR3, taken from reference TRBV2 and TRBJ1-1): EPEVTQTPSHQVTQMGQEVILRCVPISNHLYFYWYRQILGQKVEFLVSFYNNEISEKSEIFDDQFSVERPDGSNFTLKIRSTKLEDSAMYFCASNRGRNTEAFFGQGTRLTVV.

The chain combines TRBV7-2 with TRBJ1-4, with D unresolved. The germline V and J ends were trimmed by 5 bases and 7 bases, with 14 bases remaining between them. The CDR3 covers 14 residues. Germline V gives CDR1 SGHTA, CDR2 FQGNSA. The CDR3 DNA follows: TGTGCCAGCAGCGGGAGTTGGGGTGGTGAAAAACTGTTTTTT. It encodes CASSGSWGGEKLFF.

The chain links TRBV6-5 to TRBJ2-1, with D perhaps TRBD2 (6 bases). Between the trimmed V and J ends, which lost 2 bases and 10 bases, there was a span of 9 bases. The germline gives CDR1 MNHEY, CDR2 SVGAGI. The length of the CDR3 is 12 residues. The CDR3 sequence: CASSYAEGEQFF. The DNA of the CDR3 is TGTGCCAGCAGTTACGCGGAGGGGGAGCAGTTCTTC.

The chain links TRBV2 to TRBJ1-4; the D gene is possibly TRBD1 (6 bases). The ends were cut back, 7 bases at V and 3 bases at J, with 9 bases in the middle. This CDR3 is built from 13 residues. From germline, CDR1 is SNHLY and CDR2 FYNNEI. The CDR3 is CASTGQPNEKLFF. CDR3 nucleotide sequence: TGTGCCAGCACCGGACAGCCTAATGAAAAACTGTTTTTT.

The chain carries TRBV18 and TRBJ2-2, with unresolved D. The V end lost 5 bases, the J end lost 4 bases, and 14 bases lay between the germline ends. Germline V gene sequence: CDR1 KGHSH, CDR2 LQKENI. This CDR3 is built from 15 residues. CDR3 residues: CASSYDLSSTGELFF. CDR3 in DNA: TGTGCCAGCTCATATGATCTTAGTTCCACCGGGGAGCTGTTTTTT. The full variable domain, with the rest looked up from reference TRBV18 and TRBJ2-2, is NAGVMQNPRHLVRRRGQEARLRCSPMKGHSHVYWYRQLPEEGLKFMVYLQKENIIDESGMPKERFSAEFPKEGPSILRIQQVVRGDSAAYFCASSYDLSSTGELFFGEGSRLTVL.

The V and J genes are TRBV9 and TRBJ1-3; unclear D gene. Trimming took off 0 bases at V and 0 bases at J, with 7 bases between the two ends. Germline V CDR1 and CDR2: SGDLS, YYNGEE. The CDR3 is 15 residues long. The CDR3 DNA sequence: TGTGCCAGCAGCGTAGAATTCCACTCTGGAAACACCATATATTTT. Its translation: CASSVEFHSGNTIYF.

This sequence joins TRBV19 and TRBJ2-1, with D perhaps matching TRBD2 (6 bases). CDR1 is LNHDA and CDR2 is SQIVND in the germline V gene (reference sequence). This CDR3 has 15 amino acids. Trimming pared 3 bases from V and 2 bases from J, leaving 11 bases between. In DNA form, the CDR3 reads TGTGCCAGTAGTATTGAGCTAGCGACCTACAATGAGCAGTTCTTC. This encodes CASSIELATYNEQFF.

The V call is TRBV5-1, the J call TRBJ2-7; 9 positions match TRBD2. Germline CDR1 is SGHRS and CDR2 is YFSETQ. The CDR3 has 15 amino acids. The junction had 6 bases not matched to a gene; V was cut back by 4 bases and J by 1 base. Here the CDR3 reads CASSAWTSVSYEQYF. The CDR3 DNA is TGCGCCAGCAGCGCCTGGACTAGCGTATCCTACGAGCAGTACTTC.

This clone was seen repeatedly, ten times or more. The genes are TRBV27 and TRBJ2-7, with 10 bases identical to TRBD2. This CDR3 is built from 13 residues. Germline V CDR1 and CDR2: MNHEY, SMNVEV (reference sequence). Trimming removed 10 bases from V and 5 bases from J; junction bases left unmatched: 8. CDR3 DNA: TGTGCCACCCGGGCTAGCGGGGGAAACGAGCAGTACTTC. This gives the protein CATRASGGNEQYF.

This clone was seen just once. This chain uses TRBV29-1 with TRBJ1-2, with a possible D match to TRBD1 (5 bases). Trimming cost V 5 bases and J 6 bases, with 10 bases left between them. CDR1 and CDR2 (germline): SQVTM, ANQGSEA. CDR3 size: 11 residues. The CDR3 DNA follows: TGCAGCGTTTTCGGGGGGGATGGCTACACCTTC. This codes for CSVFGGDGYTF. Supplemented by reference TRBV29-1 and TRBJ1-2, the full variable domain reads SAVISQKPSRDICQRGTSLTIQCQVDSQVTMMFWYRQQPGQSLTLIATANQGSEATYESGFVIDKFPISRPNLTFSTLTVSNMSPEDSSIYLCSVFGGDGYTFGSGTRLTVV.

The chain carries TRBV7-9 and TRBJ2-7; possible D gene TRBD2, 6 bases. CDR1 is SEHNR and CDR2 is FQNEAQ in the germline V gene (reference sequence). The CDR3 is 14 residues long. Trimming stripped 6 bases from V and 2 bases from J, with 14 bases between. CDR3 DNA: TGTGCCAGCAGTCCTTGGAGGGAGCCCTACGAGCAGTACTTC. Translating gives CASSPWREPYEQYF.

The V and J genes are TRBV4-3 and TRBJ1-1; 9 bases line up with TRBD1. J was trimmed by 1 base and V by 4 bases; bases with no gene match: 7. The CDR3 has 16 amino acids. CDR1 is LGHNA, CDR2 YSLEER, per germline. This CDR3 is CASSRVPGQGNTEAFF. The CDR3 region has the DNA TGCGCCAGCAGCCGTGTCCCGGGACAGGGGAACACTGAAGCTTTCTTT.

This clone was observed a few times. CDR3 sequence reads: CATSKEWSYNEQFF. The CDR3 DNA follows: TGTGCCACCAGCAAGGAGTGGTCCTACAATGAGCAGTTCTTC. V and J are TRBV15 and TRBJ2-1; unclear D gene. V was pared by 4 bases and J by 1 base, with 8 bases between. The CDR3 length is 14 residues. CDR1 and CDR2 from the germline V gene are LNHNV and YYDKDF (reference sequence). Filled out from reference TRBV15 and TRBJ2-1, the complete variable domain reads DAMVIQNPRYQVTQFGKPVTLSCSQTLNHNVMYWYQQKSSQAPKLLFHYYDKDFNNEADTPDNFQSRRPNTSFCFLDIRSPGLGDTAMYLCATSKEWSYNEQFFGPGTRLTVL.

The chain carries TRBV6-6 and TRBJ1-5, with a weak D call TRBD1 (6 bases). V was pared by 7 bases and J by 8 bases, with 15 bases between. Germline assignment: CDR1 MNHNY and CDR2 SVGAGI (reference sequence). The CDR3 consists of 13 residues. The CDR3 here is CASTTDSSKPQHF. The DNA for the CDR3 is TGTGCCAGCACTACGGACAGTTCGAAGCCCCAGCATTTT.